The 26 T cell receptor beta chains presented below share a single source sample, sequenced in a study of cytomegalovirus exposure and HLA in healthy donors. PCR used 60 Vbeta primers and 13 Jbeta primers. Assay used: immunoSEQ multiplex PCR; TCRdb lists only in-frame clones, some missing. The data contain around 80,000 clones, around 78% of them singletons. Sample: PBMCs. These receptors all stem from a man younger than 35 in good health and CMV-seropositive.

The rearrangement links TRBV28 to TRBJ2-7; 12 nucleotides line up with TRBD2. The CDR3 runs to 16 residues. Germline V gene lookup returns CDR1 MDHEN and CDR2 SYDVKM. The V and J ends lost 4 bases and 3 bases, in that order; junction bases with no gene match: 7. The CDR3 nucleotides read TGTGCCAGCAGTTCCGCCGGGACTAGCGGGTTCTACGAGCAGTACTTC. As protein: CASSSAGTSGFYEQYF. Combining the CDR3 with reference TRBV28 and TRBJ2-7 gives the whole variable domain DVKVTQSSRYLVKRTGEKVFLECVQDMDHENMFWYRQDPGLGLRLIYFSYDVKMKEKGDIPEGYSVSREKKERFSLILESASTNQTSMYLCASSSAGTSGFYEQYFGPGTRLTVT.

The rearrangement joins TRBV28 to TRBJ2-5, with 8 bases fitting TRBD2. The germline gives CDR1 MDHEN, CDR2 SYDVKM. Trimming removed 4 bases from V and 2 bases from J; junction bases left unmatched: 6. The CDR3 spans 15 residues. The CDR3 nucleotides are TGTGCCAGCAGTTCCCCCGGGGGGGGACAAGAGACCCAGTACTTC. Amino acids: CASSSPGGGQETQYF.

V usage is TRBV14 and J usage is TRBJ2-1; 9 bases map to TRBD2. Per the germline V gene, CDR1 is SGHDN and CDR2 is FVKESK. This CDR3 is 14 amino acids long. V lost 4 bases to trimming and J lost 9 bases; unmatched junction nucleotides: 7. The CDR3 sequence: CASSLSGRAFEQFF. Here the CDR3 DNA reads TGTGCCAGCAGCCTTAGCGGGAGAGCTTTTGAGCAGTTCTTC.

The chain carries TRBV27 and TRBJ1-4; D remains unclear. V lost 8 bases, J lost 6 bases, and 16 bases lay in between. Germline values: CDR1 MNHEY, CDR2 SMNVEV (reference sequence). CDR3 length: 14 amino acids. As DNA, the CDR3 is TGTGCCAGCTCCCAGTATGGCAGCGATGAAAAACTGTTTTTT. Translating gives CASSQYGSDEKLFF.

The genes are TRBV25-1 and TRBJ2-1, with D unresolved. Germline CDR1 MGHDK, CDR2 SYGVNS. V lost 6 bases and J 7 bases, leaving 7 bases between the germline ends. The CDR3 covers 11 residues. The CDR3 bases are TGTGCCAGCAGCACGGTGAATGAGCAGTTCTTC. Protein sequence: CASSTVNEQFF.

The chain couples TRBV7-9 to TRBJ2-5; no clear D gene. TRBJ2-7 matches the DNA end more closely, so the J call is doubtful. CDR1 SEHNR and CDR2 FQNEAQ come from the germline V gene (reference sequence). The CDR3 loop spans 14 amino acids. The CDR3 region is CASSLGWASYEQYF. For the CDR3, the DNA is TGTGCCAGCAGCTTAGGTTGGGCTTCTTACGAGCAGTACTTC.

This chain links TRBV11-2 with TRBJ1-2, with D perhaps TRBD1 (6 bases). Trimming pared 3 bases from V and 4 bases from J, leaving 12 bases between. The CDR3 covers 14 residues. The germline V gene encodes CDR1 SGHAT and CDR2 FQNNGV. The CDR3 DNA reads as TGTGCCAGCAGCTTGAGACAGGCCTTCTATGGCTACACCTTC. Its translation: CASSLRQAFYGYTF.

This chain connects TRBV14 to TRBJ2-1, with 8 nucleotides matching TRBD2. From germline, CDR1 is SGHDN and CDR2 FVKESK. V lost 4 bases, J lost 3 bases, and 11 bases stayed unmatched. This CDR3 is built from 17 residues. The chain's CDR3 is CASSLSRGRRYYNEQFF. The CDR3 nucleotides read TGTGCCAGCAGCCTCTCTCGCGGGAGGCGATACTACAATGAGCAGTTCTTC. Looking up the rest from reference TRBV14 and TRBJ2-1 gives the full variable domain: EAGVTQFPSHSVIEKGQTVTLRCDPISGHDNLYWYRRVMGKEIKFLLHFVKESKQDESGMPNNRFLAERTGGTYSTLKVQPAELEDSGVYFCASSLSRGRRYYNEQFFGPGTRLTVL.

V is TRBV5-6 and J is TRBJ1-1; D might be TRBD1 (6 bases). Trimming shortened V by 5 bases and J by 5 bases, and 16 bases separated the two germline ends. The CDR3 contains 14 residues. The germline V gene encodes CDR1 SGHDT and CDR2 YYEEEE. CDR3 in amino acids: CASSSGTSGTEAFF. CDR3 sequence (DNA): TGTGCCAGCAGTTCTGGGACATCCGGGACTGAAGCTTTCTTT.

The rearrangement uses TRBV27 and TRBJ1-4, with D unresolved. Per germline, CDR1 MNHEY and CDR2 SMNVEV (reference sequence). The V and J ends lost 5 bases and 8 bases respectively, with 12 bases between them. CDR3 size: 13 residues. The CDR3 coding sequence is TGTGCCAGCAGTCCGCGGGCCGGCGAAAAACTGTTTTTT. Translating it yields CASSPRAGEKLFF.

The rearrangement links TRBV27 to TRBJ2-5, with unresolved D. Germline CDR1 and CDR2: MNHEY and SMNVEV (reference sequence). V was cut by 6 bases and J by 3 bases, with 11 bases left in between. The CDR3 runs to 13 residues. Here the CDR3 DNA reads TGTGCCAGCAGCCCGTCGGGTGAAGAGACCCAGTACTTC. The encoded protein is CASSPSGEETQYF.

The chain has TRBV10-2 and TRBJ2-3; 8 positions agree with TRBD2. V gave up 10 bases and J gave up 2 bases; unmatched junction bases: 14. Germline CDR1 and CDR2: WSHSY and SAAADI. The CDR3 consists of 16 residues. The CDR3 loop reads CATRTLTSGNTDTQYF. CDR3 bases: TGCGCCACCCGAACCCTTACTAGCGGCAACACAGATACGCAGTATTTT.

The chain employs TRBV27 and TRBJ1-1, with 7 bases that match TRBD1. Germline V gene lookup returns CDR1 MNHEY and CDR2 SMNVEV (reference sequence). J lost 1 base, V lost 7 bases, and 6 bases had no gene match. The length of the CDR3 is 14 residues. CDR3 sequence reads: CASKPGTANTEAFF. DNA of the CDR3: TGTGCCAGCAAGCCAGGGACAGCGAACACTGAAGCTTTCTTT.

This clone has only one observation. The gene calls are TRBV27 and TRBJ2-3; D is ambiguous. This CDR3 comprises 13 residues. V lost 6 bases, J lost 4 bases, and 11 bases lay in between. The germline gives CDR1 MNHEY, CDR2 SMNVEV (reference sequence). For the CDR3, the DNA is TGTGCCAGCAGGAGAAGTCTCTCAGATACGCAGTATTTT. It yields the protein CASRRSLSDTQYF.

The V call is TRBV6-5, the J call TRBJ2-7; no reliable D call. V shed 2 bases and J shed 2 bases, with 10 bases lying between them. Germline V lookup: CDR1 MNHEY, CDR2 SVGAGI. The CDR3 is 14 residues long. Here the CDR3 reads CASSYAPAAYEQYF. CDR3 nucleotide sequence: TGTGCCAGCAGTTACGCCCCGGCGGCCTACGAGCAGTACTTC.

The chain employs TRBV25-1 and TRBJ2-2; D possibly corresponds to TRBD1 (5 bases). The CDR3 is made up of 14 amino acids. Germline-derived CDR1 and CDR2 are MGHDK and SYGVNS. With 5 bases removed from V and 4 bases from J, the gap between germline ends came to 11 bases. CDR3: CASSSQASTGELFF. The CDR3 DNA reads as TGTGCCAGCAGTTCACAGGCTAGCACCGGGGAGCTGTTTTTT.

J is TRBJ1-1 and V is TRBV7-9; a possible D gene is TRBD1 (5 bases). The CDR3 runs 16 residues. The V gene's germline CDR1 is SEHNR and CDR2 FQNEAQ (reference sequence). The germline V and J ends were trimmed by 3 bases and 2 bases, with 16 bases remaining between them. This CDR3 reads CASSFNPGQLNTEAFF. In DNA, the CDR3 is TGTGCCAGCAGCTTTAACCCCGGACAATTAAACACTGAAGCTTTCTTT.

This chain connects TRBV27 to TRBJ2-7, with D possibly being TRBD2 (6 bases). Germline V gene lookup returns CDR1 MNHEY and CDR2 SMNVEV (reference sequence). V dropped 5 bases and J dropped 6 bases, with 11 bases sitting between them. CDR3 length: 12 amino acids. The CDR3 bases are TGTGCCAGCAGTCTTCGGGGGTCCGAGCAGTACTTC. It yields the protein CASSLRGSEQYF.

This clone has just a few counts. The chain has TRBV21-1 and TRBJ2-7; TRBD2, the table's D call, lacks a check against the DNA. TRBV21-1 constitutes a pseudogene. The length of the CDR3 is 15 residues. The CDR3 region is CASSKLSEDSYEQYF. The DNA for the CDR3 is TGTGCCAGCAGCAAACTCTCGGAGGATTCCTACGAGCAGTACTTC.

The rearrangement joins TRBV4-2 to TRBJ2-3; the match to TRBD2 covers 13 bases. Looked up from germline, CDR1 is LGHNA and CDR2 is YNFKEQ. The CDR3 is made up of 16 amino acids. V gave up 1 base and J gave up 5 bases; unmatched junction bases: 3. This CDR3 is CASSQGLAGGVDTQYF. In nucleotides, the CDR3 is TGTGCCAGCAGCCAAGGACTAGCGGGAGGCGTAGATACGCAGTATTTT.

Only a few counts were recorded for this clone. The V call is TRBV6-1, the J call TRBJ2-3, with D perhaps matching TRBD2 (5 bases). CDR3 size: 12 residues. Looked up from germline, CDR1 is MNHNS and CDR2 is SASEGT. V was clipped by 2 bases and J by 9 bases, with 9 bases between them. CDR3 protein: CASSEFGVTQYF. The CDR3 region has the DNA TGTGCCAGCAGTGAATTCGGGGTCACGCAGTATTTT.

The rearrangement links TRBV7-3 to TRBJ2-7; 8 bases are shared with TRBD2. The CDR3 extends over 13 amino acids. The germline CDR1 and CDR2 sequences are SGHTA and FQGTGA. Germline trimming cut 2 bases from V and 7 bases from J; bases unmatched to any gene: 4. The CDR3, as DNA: TGTGCCAGCAGCTTAGACGGGAGGGGTGAGCAGTACTTC. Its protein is CASSLDGRGEQYF.

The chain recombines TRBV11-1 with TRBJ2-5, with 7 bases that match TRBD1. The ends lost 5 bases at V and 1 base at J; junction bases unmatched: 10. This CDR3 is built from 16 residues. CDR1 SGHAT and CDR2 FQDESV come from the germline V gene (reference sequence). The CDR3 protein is CASSNPDTGAQETQYF. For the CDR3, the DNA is TGTGCCAGCAGCAACCCCGATACAGGGGCCCAAGAGACCCAGTACTTC.

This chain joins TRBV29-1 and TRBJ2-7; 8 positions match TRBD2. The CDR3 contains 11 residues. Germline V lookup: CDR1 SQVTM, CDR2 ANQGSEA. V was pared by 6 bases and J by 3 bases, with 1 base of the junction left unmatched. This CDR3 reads CSVAGGYEQYF. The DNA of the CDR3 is TGCAGCGTGGCGGGGGGCTACGAGCAGTACTTC.

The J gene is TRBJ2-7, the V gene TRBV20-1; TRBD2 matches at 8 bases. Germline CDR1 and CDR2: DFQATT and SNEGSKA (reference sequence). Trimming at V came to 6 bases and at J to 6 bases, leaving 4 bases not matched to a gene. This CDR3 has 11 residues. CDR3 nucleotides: TGCAGTGCCGGACTAGCATTCGAGCAGTACTTC. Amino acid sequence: CSAGLAFEQYF.

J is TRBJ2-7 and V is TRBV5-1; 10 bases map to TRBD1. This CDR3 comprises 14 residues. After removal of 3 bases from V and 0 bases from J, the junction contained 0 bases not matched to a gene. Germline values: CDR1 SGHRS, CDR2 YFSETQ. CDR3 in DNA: TGCGCCAGCAGCTGGACAGGGGGCTCCTACGAGCAGTACTTC. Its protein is CASSWTGGSYEQYF.